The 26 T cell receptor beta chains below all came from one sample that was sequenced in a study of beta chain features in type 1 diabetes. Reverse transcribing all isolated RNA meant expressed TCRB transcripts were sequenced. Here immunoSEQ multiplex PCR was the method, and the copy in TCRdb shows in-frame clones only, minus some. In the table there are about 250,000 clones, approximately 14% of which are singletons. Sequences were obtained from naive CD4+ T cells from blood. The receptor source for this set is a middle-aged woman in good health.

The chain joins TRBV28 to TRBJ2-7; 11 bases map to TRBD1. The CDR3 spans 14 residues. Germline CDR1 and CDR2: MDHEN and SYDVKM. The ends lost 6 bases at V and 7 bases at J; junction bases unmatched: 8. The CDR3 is CASRSGQGAEEQYF. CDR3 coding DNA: TGTGCCAGCAGGTCAGGACAGGGGGCTGAAGAGCAGTACTTC. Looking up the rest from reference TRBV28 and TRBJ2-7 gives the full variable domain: DVKVTQSSRYLVKRTGEKVFLECVQDMDHENMFWYRQDPGLGLRLIYFSYDVKMKEKGDIPEGYSVSREKKERFSLILESASTNQTSMYLCASRSGQGAEEQYFGPGTRLTVT.

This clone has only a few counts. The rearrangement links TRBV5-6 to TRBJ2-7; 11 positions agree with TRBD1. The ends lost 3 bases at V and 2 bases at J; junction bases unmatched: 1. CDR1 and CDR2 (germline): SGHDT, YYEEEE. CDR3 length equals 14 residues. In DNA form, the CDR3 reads TGTGCCAGCAGCTGGACAGGGGGCCCCTACGAGCAGTACTTC. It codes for CASSWTGGPYEQYF.

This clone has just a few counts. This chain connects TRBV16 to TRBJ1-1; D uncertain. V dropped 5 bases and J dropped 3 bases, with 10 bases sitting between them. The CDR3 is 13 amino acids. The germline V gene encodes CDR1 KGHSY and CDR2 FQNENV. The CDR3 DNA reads TGTGCCAGCAGCTATTCTCGGGACACTGAAGCTTTCTTT. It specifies CASSYSRDTEAFF.

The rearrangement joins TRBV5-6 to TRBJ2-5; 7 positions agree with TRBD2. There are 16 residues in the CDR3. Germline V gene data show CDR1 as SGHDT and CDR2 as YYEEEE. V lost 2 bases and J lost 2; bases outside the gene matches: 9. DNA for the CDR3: TGTGCCAGCAGCTTAAGTGGGCGGGGGAGGCAAGAGACCCAGTACTTC. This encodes CASSLSGRGRQETQYF.

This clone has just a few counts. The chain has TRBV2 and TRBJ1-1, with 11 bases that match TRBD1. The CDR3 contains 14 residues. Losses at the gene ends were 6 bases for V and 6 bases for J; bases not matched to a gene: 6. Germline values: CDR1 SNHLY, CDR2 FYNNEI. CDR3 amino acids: CASRRGQGAAEAFF. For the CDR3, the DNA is TGTGCCAGCAGACGAGGACAGGGGGCCGCTGAAGCTTTCTTT.

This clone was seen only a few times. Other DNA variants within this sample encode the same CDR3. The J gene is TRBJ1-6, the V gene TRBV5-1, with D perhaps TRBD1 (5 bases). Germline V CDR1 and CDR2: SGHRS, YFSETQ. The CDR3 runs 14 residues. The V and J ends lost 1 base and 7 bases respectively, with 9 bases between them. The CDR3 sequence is CASSLPGGNSPLHF. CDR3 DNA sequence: TGCGCCAGCAGCTTGCCGGGGGGAAATTCACCCCTCCACTTT.

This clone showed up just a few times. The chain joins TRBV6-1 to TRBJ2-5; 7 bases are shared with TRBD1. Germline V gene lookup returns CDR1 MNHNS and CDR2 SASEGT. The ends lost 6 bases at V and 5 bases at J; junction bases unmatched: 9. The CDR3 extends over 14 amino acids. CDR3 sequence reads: CASSTQGLVETQYF. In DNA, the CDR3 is TGTGCCAGCAGCACACAGGGGCTGGTCGAGACCCAGTACTTC.

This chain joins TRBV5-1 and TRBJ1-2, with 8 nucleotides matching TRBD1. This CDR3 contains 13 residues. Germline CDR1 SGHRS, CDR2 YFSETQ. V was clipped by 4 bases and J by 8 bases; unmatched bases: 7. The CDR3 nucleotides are TGCGCCAGCAGCCTGACAGGGGAGCGCGGCTACACCTTC. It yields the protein CASSLTGERGYTF.

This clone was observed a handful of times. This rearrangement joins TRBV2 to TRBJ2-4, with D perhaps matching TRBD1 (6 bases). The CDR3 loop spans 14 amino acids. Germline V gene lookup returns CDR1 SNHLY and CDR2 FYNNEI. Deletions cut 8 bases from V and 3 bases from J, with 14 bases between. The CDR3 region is CASARQVDKNIQYF. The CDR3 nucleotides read TGTGCCAGCGCCCGACAGGTTGACAAAAACATTCAGTACTTC.

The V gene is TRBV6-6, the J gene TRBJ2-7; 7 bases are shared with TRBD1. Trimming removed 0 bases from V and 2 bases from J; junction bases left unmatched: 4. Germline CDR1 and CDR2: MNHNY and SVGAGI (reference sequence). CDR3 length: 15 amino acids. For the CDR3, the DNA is TGTGCCAGCAGTTACTCACAGGGGAAAACCTACGAGCAGTACTTC. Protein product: CASSYSQGKTYEQYF.

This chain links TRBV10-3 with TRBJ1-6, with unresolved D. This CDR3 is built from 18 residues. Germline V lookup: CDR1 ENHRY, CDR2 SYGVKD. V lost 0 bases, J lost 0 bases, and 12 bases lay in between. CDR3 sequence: CAISESGSKSSYNSPLHF. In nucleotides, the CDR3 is TGTGCCATCAGTGAGTCGGGCAGCAAGAGCTCCTATAATTCACCCCTCCACTTT.

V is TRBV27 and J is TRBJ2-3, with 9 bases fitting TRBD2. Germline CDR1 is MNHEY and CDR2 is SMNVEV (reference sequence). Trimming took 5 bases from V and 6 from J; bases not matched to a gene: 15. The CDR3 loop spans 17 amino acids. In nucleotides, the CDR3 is TGTGCCAGCAGTCCCCTGACGAGCGGGGGGCCATCTGATACGCAGTATTTT. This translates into CASSPLTSGGPSDTQYF.

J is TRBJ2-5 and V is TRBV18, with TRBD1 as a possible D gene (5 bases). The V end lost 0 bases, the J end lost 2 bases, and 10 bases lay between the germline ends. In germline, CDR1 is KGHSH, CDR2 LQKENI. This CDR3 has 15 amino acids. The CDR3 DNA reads TGTGCCAGCTCACCACCTTCCAGGGCACAAGAGACCCAGTACTTC. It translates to CASSPPSRAQETQYF. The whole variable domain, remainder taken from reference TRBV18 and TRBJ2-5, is NAGVMQNPRHLVRRRGQEARLRCSPMKGHSHVYWYRQLPEEGLKFMVYLQKENIIDESGMPKERFSAEFPKEGPSILRIQQVVRGDSAAYFCASSPPSRAQETQYFGPGTRLLVL.

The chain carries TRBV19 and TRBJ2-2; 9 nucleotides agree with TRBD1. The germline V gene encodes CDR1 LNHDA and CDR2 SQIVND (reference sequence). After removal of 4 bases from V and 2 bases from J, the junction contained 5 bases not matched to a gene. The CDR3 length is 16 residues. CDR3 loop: CASSTLQGANTGELFF. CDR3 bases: TGTGCCAGTAGTACCCTACAGGGGGCCAACACCGGGGAGCTGTTTTTT.

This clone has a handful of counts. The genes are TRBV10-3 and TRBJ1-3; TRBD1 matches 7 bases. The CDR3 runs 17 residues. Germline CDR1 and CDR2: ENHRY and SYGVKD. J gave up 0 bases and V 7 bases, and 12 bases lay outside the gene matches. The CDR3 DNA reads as TGTGCCATCACCACAGGGGTCCCATCCTCCTCTGGAAACACCATATATTTT. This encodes CAITTGVPSSSGNTIYF.

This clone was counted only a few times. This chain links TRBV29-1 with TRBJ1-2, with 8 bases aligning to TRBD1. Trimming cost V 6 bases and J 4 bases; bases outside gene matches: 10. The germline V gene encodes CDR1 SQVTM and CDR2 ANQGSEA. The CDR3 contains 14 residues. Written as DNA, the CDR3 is TGCAGCGTAGCCCCAGGGGGCGTAATCTATGGCTACACCTTC. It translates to CSVAPGGVIYGYTF.

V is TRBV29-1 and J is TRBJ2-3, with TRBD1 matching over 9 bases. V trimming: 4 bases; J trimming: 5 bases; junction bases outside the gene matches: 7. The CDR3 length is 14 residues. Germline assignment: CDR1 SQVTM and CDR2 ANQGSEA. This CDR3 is CSVGGQGRVDTQYF. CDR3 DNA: TGCAGCGTTGGGGGACAGGGAAGGGTAGATACGCAGTATTTT.

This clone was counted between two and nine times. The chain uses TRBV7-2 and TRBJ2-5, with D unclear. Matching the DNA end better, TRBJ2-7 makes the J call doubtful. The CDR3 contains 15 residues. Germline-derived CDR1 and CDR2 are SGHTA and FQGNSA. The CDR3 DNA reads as TGTGCCAGCAGCGCAACAGTGCTGTTGTTGTCCGAGCAGTACTTC. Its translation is CASSATVLLLSEQYF.

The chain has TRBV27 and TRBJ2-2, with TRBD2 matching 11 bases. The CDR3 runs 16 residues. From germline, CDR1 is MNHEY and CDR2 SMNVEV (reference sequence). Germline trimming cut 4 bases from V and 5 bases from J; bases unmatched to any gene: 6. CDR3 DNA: TGTGCCAGCAGTTCTCTAGCGGGGGGAAGGACCGGGGAGCTGTTTTTT. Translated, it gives CASSSLAGGRTGELFF.

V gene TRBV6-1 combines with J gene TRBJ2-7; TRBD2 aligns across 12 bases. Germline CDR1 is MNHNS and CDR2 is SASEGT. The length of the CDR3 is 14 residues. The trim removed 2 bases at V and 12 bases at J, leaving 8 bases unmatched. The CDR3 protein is CASSERTSGGFGYF. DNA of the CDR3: TGTGCCAGCAGTGAAAGAACTAGCGGGGGGTTTGGGTACTTC.

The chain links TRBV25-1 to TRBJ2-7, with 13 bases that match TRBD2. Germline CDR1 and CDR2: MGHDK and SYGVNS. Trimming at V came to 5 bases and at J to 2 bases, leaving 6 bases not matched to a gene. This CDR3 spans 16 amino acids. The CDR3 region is CASSRTSGGTPYEQYF. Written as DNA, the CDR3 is TGTGCCAGCAGTCGGACTAGCGGGGGAACTCCCTACGAGCAGTACTTC.

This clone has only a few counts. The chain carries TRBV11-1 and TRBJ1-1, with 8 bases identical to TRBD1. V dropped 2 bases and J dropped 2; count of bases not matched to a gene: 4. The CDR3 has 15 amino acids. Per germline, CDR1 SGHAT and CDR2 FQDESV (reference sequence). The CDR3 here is CASSLTTGVNTEAFF. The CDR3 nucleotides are TGTGCCAGCAGCTTAACGACAGGGGTTAACACTGAAGCTTTCTTT.

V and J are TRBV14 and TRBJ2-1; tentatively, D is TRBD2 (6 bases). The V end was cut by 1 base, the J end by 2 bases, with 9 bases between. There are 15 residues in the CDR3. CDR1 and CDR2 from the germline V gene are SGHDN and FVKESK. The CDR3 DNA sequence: TGTGCCAGCAGCCAAGTAAGACTAGCCTACAATGAGCAGTTCTTC. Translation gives CASSQVRLAYNEQFF. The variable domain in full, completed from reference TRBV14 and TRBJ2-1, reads EAGVTQFPSHSVIEKGQTVTLRCDPISGHDNLYWYRRVMGKEIKFLLHFVKESKQDESGMPNNRFLAERTGGTYSTLKVQPAELEDSGVYFCASSQVRLAYNEQFFGPGTRLTVL.

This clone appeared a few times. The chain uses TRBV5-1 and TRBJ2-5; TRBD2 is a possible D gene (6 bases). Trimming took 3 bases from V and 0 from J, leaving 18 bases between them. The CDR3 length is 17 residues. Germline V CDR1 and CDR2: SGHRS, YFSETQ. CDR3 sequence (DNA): TGCGCCAGCAGCTGGGGGGACCGTCCCCCGTACCAAGAGACCCAGTACTTC. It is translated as CASSWGDRPPYQETQYF. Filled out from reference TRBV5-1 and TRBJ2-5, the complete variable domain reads KAGVTQTPRYLIKTRGQQVTLSCSPISGHRSVSWYQQTPGQGLQFLFEYFSETQRNKGNFPGRFSGRQFSNSRSEMNVSTLELGDSALYLCASSWGDRPPYQETQYFGPGTRLLVL.

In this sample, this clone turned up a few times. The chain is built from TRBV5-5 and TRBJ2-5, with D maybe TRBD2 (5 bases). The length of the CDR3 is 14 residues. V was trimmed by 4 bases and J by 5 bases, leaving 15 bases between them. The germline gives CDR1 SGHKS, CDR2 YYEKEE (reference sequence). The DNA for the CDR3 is TGTGCCAGCAGCCTCCCCGGGGTTTTTGAGACCCAGTACTTC. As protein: CASSLPGVFETQYF.

The DNA of the CDR3 is TGCGCCAGCAGCCGACAAGGGGCCCACACTAATGAAAAACTGTTTTTT. Protein sequence: CASSRQGAHTNEKLFF. The chain joins TRBV5-1 to TRBJ1-4, with TRBD1 as a possible D gene (5 bases). Trimming took off 4 bases at V and 2 bases at J, with 15 bases between the two ends. Germline CDR1 SGHRS, CDR2 YFSETQ. The CDR3 has 16 residues.